This T cell receptor (beta chain) was captured in a study of T cells in Graves' hyperthyroidism and ophthalmopathy. Study results and caveats: Peripheral blood also featured most of the thyroid clonotypes expanded above 0.001.

This CDR3 region has 13 residues. Germline assignment: CDR1 LNHDA and CDR2 SQIVND (reference sequence). V lost 8 bases, J lost 7 bases, and 14 bases lay in between. The TCR beta CDR3 regions underwent amplification using RNA transcripts as the source. The HTBI primer set was used in a first-round RT-PCR of the TCR CDR3. In TCRdb, the multiplex PCR reads were re-called with MiXCR into one record per CDR3 protein. The sample holds about 560,000 distinct CDR3 sequences, roughly 46% seen once. This clonotype was seen more than once but under ten times. Its antigen is unidentified. The hyperthyroidism patients had all been newly diagnosed, and their disease duration was under 2 months. Their ages ranged from 18 to 65 years. Diagnosis relied on clinical symptoms, serum thyroxine and TRAb, thyroid ultrasound and orbital computed tomography.

The specimen sequenced was peripheral blood or thyroid tissue (not recorded which). The sequence came from a woman younger than 35 with Graves' hyperthyroidism. The gene calls are TRBV19 and TRBJ2-2; TRBD2 is a possible D gene (5 bases). Written as DNA, the CDR3 is TGTGCCAGTGAGGGATCGGAGAACGGGGAGCTGTTTTTT. Protein sequence: CASEGSENGELFF.